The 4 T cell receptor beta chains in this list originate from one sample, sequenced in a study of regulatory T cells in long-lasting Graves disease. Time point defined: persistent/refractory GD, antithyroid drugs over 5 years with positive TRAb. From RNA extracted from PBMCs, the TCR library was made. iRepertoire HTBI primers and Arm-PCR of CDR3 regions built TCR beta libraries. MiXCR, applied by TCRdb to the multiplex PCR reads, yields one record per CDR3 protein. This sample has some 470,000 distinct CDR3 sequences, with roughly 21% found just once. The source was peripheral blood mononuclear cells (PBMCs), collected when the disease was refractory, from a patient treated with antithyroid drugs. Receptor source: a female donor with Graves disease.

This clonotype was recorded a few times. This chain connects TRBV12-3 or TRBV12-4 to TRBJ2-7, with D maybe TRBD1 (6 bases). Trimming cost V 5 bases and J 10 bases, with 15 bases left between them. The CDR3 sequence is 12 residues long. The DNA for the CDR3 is TGTGCCAGCAGTCCCGGGCAGGGGTTTCAGTACTTC. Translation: CASSPGQGFQYF.

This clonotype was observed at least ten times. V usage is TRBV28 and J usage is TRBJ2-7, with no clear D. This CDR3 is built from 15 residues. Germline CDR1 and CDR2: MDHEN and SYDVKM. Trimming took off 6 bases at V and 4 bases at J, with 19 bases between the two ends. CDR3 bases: TGTGCCAGCAGGGAGATCGGCGACGGATTGTACGAGCAGTACTTC. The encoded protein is CASREIGDGLYEQYF.

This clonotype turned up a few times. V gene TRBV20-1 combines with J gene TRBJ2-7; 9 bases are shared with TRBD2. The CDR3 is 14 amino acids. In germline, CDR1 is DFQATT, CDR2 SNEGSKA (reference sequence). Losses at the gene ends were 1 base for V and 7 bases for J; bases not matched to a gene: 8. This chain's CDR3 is CSARGRGGLDEQYF. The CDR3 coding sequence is TGCAGTGCTAGAGGGCGGGGGGGCCTCGATGAGCAGTACTTC.

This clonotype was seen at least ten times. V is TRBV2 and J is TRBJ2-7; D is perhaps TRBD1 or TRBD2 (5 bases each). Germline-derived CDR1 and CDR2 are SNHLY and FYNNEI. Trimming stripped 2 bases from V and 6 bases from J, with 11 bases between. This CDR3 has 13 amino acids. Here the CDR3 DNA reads TGTGCCAGCAGTGAAACTGGGACCGGCGAGCAGTACTTC. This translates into CASSETGTGEQYF.